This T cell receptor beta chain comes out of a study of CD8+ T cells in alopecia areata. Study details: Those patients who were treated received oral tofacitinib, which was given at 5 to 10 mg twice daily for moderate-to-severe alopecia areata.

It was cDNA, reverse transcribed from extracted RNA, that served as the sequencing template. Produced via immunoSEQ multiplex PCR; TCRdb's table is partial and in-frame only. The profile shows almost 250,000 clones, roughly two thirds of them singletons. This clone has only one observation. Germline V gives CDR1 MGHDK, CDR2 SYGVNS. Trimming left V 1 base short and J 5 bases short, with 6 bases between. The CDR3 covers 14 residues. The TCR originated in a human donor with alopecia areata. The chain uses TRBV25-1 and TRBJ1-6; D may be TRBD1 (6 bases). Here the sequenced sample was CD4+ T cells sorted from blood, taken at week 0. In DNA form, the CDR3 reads TGTGCCAGCAGTGAATCAGGGGATAATTCACCCCTCCACTTT. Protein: CASSESGDNSPLHF.